The 23 T cell receptor beta chains presented below share a single source sample, sequenced in a study of CD8 T cells in ankylosing spondylitis. TCRdb reprocessed the 5' RACE reads via MiXCR and lists one record per CDR3 protein. This table holds approximately 150,000 distinct CDR3 sequences, 8.5% to 10% found once. Sequencing was done on a sample of blood, either unsorted or a sorted T cell fraction (not recorded which). These receptors were obtained from a female donor with ankylosing spondylitis or in good health (not recorded which).

This clonotype was seen a handful of times. This chain connects TRBV6-1 to TRBJ2-1, with D possibly matching TRBD2 (6 bases). Germline V lookup: CDR1 MNHNS, CDR2 SASEGT. This CDR3 is built from 16 residues. Trimming removed 7 bases at V and 7 bases at J, with 23 bases between. The CDR3 DNA follows: TGTGCCAGCAACCCTTGGGGGGAGTTGGGGAAGAATGAGCAGTTCTTC. Translating gives CASNPWGELGKNEQFF.

V usage is TRBV7-9 and J usage is TRBJ1-4; 7 nucleotides agree with TRBD1. V shed 2 bases, J shed 5 bases, and the junction held 8 bases outside the gene matches. CDR1 and CDR2 (germline): SEHNR, FQNEAQ (reference sequence). The CDR3 length is 16 residues. This chain's CDR3 is CASSLTTGEGNEKLFF. The DNA for the CDR3 is TGTGCCAGCAGCTTAACTACAGGGGAGGGGAATGAAAAACTGTTTTTT.

The chain has TRBV7-9 and TRBJ2-1; 9 bases map to TRBD1. The CDR3 totals 15 residues. Germline values: CDR1 SEHNR, CDR2 FQNEAQ (reference sequence). After removal of 5 bases from V and 7 bases from J, the junction contained 9 bases not matched to a gene. The CDR3 region has the DNA TGTGCCAGCAGCCCGACACAGGGGGCGCGGAATGAGCAGTTCTTC. Encoded protein: CASSPTQGARNEQFF.

This clonotype appeared many times. The chain couples TRBV29-1 to TRBJ2-7, with 8 positions matching TRBD1. CDR1 is SQVTM and CDR2 is ANQGSEA in the germline V gene. The CDR3 sequence is 15 residues long. V was clipped by 1 base and J by 0 bases; unmatched bases: 5. The CDR3 loop reads CSVEATGGSSYEQYF. In DNA form, the CDR3 reads TGCAGCGTTGAAGCAACAGGGGGAAGCTCCTACGAGCAGTACTTC.

This clonotype was seen a few times. This chain joins TRBV20-1 and TRBJ1-1, with D perhaps matching TRBD1 (5 bases). V lost 7 bases, J lost 3 bases, and 12 bases lay in between. The CDR3 loop spans 12 amino acids. Looked up from germline, CDR1 is DFQATT and CDR2 is SNEGSKA (reference sequence). CDR3 sequence reads: CSVPGPDTEAFF. For the CDR3, the DNA is TGCAGTGTACCGGGGCCGGACACTGAAGCTTTCTTT.

This clonotype has only a few counts. The chain carries TRBV12-5 and TRBJ1-1; perhaps TRBD1 as D (5 bases). Germline V gene sequence: CDR1 LGHNT, CDR2 FRNRAP. V dropped 4 bases and J dropped 4 bases, with 7 bases sitting between them. This CDR3 is 12 amino acids long. The CDR3 spells CASGWGGTEAFF. CDR3 in DNA: TGTGCTAGTGGTTGGGGGGGCACTGAAGCTTTCTTT. Drawing the rest from reference TRBV12-5 and TRBJ1-1, the complete variable domain is DARVTQTPRHKVTEMGQEVTMRCQPILGHNTVFWYRQTMMQGLELLAYFRNRAPLDDSGMPKDRFSAEMPDATLATLKIQPSEPRDSAVYFCASGWGGTEAFFGQGTRLTVV.

The chain couples TRBV3-1 to TRBJ1-2, with unresolved D. This CDR3 region has 14 residues. Germline V lookup: CDR1 LGHDT, CDR2 YNNKEL (reference sequence). The V end lost 0 bases, the J end lost 4 bases, and 9 bases lay between the germline ends. This CDR3 reads CASSQEAVSYGYTF. The CDR3 DNA reads TGTGCCAGCAGCCAAGAGGCAGTGAGCTATGGCTACACCTTC. Based on the CDR3 plus reference TRBV3-1 and TRBJ1-2, the full variable domain is DTAVSQTPKYLVTQMGNDKSIKCEQNLGHDTMYWYKQDSKKFLKIMFSYNNKELIINETVPNRFSPKSPDKAHLNLHINSLELGDSAVYFCASSQEAVSYGYTFGSGTRLTVV.

This clonotype came up a few times. The chain is built from TRBV15 and TRBJ2-5, with no clear D. The CDR3 has 15 amino acids. Germline-derived CDR1 and CDR2 are LNHNV and YYDKDF (reference sequence). The ends were cut back, 3 bases at V and 5 bases at J, with 16 bases in the middle. The CDR3 DNA sequence: TGTGCCACCAGCAGGCCGACCCCCGGGTGGGAGACCCAGTACTTC. It specifies CATSRPTPGWETQYF.

The table lists this clonotype with many counts. The chain employs TRBV28 and TRBJ2-1; D remains unclear. Germline loops: CDR1 MDHEN, CDR2 SYDVKM. The CDR3 has 10 amino acids. V lost 6 bases and J 6 bases, leaving 3 bases between the germline ends. CDR3 DNA: TGTGCCAGCAGAAGCAATGAGCAGTTCTTC. Protein: CASRSNEQFF.

This clonotype turned up a few times. The CDR3: CASNSGTASYNEQFF. The CDR3 DNA reads TGTGCCAGCAACTCCGGGACGGCATCCTACAATGAGCAGTTCTTC. The rearrangement uses TRBV7-8 and TRBJ2-1; the D call may be TRBD1 or TRBD2 (5 bases each). This CDR3 has 15 amino acids. V was cut by 7 bases and J by 1 base, with 14 bases left in between. Germline CDR1 SGHVS, CDR2 FQNEAQ.

This clonotype was counted between two and nine times. The gene calls are TRBV6-5 and TRBJ2-7; possibly TRBD2 for D (5 bases). The CDR3 has 14 residues. V was cut by 4 bases and J by 4 bases, with 14 bases left in between. CDR1 is MNHEY, CDR2 SVGAGI, per germline. This CDR3 is CASSFLLAGYEQYF. CDR3 in DNA: TGTGCCAGCAGTTTCCTTCTAGCTGGGTACGAGCAGTACTTC.

This clonotype was recorded a few times. The chain couples TRBV7-6 to TRBJ2-1; 12 bases line up with TRBD2. Looked up from germline, CDR1 is SGHVS and CDR2 is FNYEAQ. This CDR3 is built from 18 residues. The junction had 13 bases not matched to a gene; V was cut back by 2 bases and J by 8 bases. CDR3 nucleotide sequence: TGTGCCAGCAGCTTATTCCGACCCCTAGCGGGAGGGCGCGATGAGCAGTTCTTC. This sequence encodes CASSLFRPLAGGRDEQFF.

As for this clonotype: One end of the junction does not line up with germline, which may come from a read error. CDR3 amino acids: CATSTRRGAESHF. The CDR3 bases are TGTGCCACCAGCACCCGGAGGGGAGCGGAATCCCACTTC. This chain joins TRBV15 and TRBJ2-7; D is possibly TRBD2 (6 bases). In germline, CDR1 is LNHNV, CDR2 YYDKDF (reference sequence). The CDR3 covers 13 residues.

This clonotype was recorded a few times. This sequence joins TRBV7-9 and TRBJ2-7, with TRBD2 identical over 13 bases. CDR1 and CDR2 (germline): SEHNR, FQNEAQ (reference sequence). With V trimmed by 5 bases and J by 3 bases, 7 bases remained unmatched. This CDR3 has 16 amino acids. CDR3 bases: TGTGCCAGCAGCCCGCGGACTAGCGGGAGACGCTACGAGCAGTACTTC. Protein: CASSPRTSGRRYEQYF.

This sequence joins TRBV19 and TRBJ1-1; 8 bases align to TRBD1. The CDR3 is 14 residues long. Germline-derived CDR1 and CDR2 are LNHDA and SQIVND (reference sequence). The V segment lost 3 bases and the J segment 3 bases; nucleotides outside the gene matches: 3. This CDR3 is CASSIQGADTEAFF. The CDR3 DNA sequence: TGTGCCAGTAGTATCCAGGGGGCTGACACTGAAGCTTTCTTT.

This clonotype was detected only a few times. This rearrangement joins TRBV20-1 to TRBJ2-2; weak D call: TRBD2 (5 bases). The CDR3 is made up of 13 amino acids. Per germline, CDR1 DFQATT and CDR2 SNEGSKA (reference sequence). V gave up 6 bases and J gave up 1 base, with 9 bases separating them. CDR3 nucleotides: TGCAGTGCGCCTAGCTTGAACACCGGGGAGCTGTTTTTT. Translated, it gives CSAPSLNTGELFF.

This clonotype has only a few counts. A read error may account for a junction end that differs from germline. The rearrangement uses TRBV7-2 and TRBJ2-1, with D possibly called TRBD1 or TRBD2 (7 bases each). Per the germline V gene, CDR1 is SGHTA and CDR2 is FQGNSA. The CDR3 has 15 amino acids. CDR3 DNA sequence: TGTGCCAGCAGCTCCAGGGGGGGGGTCTACCATGAGCAGTTCTTC. Its protein product is CASSSRGGVYHEQFF.

This clonotype was counted at least ten times. The V gene is TRBV4-3, the J gene TRBJ2-2, with 11 positions matching TRBD2. Germline-derived CDR1 and CDR2 are LGHNA and YSLEER. The CDR3 is made up of 17 amino acids. J lost 7 bases, V lost 4 bases, and 11 bases had no gene match. CDR3 sequence reads: CASSRDSGRAGVGELFF. The CDR3 region has the DNA TGCGCCAGCAGCCGGGATAGCGGGAGGGCCGGGGTCGGGGAGCTGTTTTTT.

This clonotype has a count of ten or more. The rearrangement uses TRBV9 and TRBJ2-7; TRBD2 matches at 8 bases. This CDR3 contains 17 residues. Trimming at V came to 4 bases and at J to 3 bases, leaving 15 bases not matched to a gene. The germline gives CDR1 SGDLS, CDR2 YYNGEE. For the CDR3, the DNA is TGTGCCAGCAGCCTGAAAAGACTAGCGAGAGACCACTACGAGCAGTACTTC. Residues: CASSLKRLARDHYEQYF. Using reference TRBV9 and TRBJ2-7 for the parts outside the CDR3, the full variable domain is DSGVTQTPKHLITATGQRVTLRCSPRSGDLSVYWYQQSLDQGLQFLIQYYNGEERAKGNILERFSAQQFPDLHSELNLSSLELGDSALYFCASSLKRLARDHYEQYFGPGTRLTVT.

This clonotype was detected a few times. V usage is TRBV7-9 and J usage is TRBJ2-3; perhaps TRBD2 as D (5 bases). V was pared by 2 bases and J by 2 bases, with 14 bases between. The CDR3 totals 16 residues. Germline-derived CDR1 and CDR2 are SEHNR and FQNEAQ (reference sequence). CDR3 DNA sequence: TGTGCCAGCAGCTTACCCCGGGGTCGTTCCACAGATACGCAGTATTTT. Translated: CASSLPRGRSTDTQYF.

In its sample, this clonotype was seen a few times. The rearrangement uses TRBV27 and TRBJ1-1; the D is unclear. From germline, CDR1 is MNHEY and CDR2 SMNVEV (reference sequence). With 2 bases removed from V and 2 bases from J, the gap between germline ends came to 9 bases. The CDR3 is 14 amino acids. CDR3 amino acids: CASSLIGPNTEAFF. CDR3 in DNA: TGTGCCAGCAGTTTAATCGGACCTAACACTGAAGCTTTCTTT.

J is TRBJ2-1 and V is TRBV11-1; 7 nucleotides align to TRBD1. Trimming cost V 1 base and J 0 bases; bases outside gene matches: 6. Germline loops: CDR1 SGHAT, CDR2 FQDESV (reference sequence). The CDR3 contains 17 residues. In nucleotides, the CDR3 is TGTGCCAGCAGCTTAGGTCAGACAGGGAGCTCCTACAATGAGCAGTTCTTC. Protein: CASSLGQTGSSYNEQFF.

This clonotype showed up just a few times. This chain joins TRBV6-2 or TRBV6-3 and TRBJ2-3, with D possibly TRBD2 on 6 matching bases. The ends were cut back, 0 bases at V and 4 bases at J, with 11 bases in the middle. Germline CDR1 is MNHEY and CDR2 is SVGEGT. This CDR3 region has 15 residues. The CDR3: CASSYSLRDPDTQYF. In nucleotides, the CDR3 is TGTGCCAGCAGTTACTCGTTGCGGGACCCAGATACGCAGTATTTT.